This TCR beta chain was captured by sequencing in a study of vaccination effects on CD4 cells after COVID-19. Per germline, CDR1 SNHLY and CDR2 FYNNEI. Unmatched junction bases numbered 3, after V lost 6 bases and J lost 3 bases. This CDR3 comprises 14 residues. As for this clone: The antigen remains unidentified.

The data were produced by immunoSEQ multiplex PCR, yet TCRdb's version contains in-frame clones alone and is incomplete. The sample comprises around 62,000 clones, about 74% of which are singletons, and 2% to 2.5% rests with the top ten. After around 10 days in culture, the CD4+ T cells were isolated. Two doses of either BNT162b2 or mRNA-1273 were given to each participant. This clonotype was sampled from a human donor who received a COVID-19 vaccine. The V call is TRBV2, the J call TRBJ2-5, with 11 bases matching TRBD1. This sample comprised CD4+ T cells from PBMCs cultured without peptide, obtained after COVID-19 vaccination. The CDR3 sequence: CASRRDRGEETQYF. The CDR3 DNA follows: TGTGCCAGCAGGCGGGACAGGGGGGAAGAGACCCAGTACTTC.